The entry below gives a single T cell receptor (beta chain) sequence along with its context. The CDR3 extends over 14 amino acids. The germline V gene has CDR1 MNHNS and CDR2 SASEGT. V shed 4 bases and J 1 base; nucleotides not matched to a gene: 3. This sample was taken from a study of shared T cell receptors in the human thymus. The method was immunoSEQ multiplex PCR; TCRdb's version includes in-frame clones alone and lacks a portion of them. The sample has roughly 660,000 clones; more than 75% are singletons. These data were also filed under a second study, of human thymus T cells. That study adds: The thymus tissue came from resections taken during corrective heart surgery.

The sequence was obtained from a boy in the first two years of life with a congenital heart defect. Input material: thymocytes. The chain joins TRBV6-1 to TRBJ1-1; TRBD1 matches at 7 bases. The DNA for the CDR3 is TGTGCCAGCAGTGCGTACAGGGGGAACACTGAAGCTTTCTTT. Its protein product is CASSAYRGNTEAFF.